These 3 T cell receptor beta chains originate from one sample sequenced in a study of T cell responses to AZD1222 COVID-19 vaccine. Profiling relied on immunoSEQ multiplex PCR, and the TCRdb table lists in-frame clones only, not all of them. The sample shows 75,000 to 85,000 clones, approximately 80% of them seen only once. The sample consisted of peripheral blood, taken 28 days after the second dose of the MenACWY control vaccine. The receptors here all came from an adult who received the MenACWY meningococcal vaccine as a control.

V usage is TRBV28 and J usage is TRBJ2-7; the match to TRBD2 covers 7 bases. The CDR3 covers 16 residues. After removal of 5 bases from V and 7 bases from J, the junction contained 17 bases not matched to a gene. Germline V gene lookup returns CDR1 MDHEN and CDR2 SYDVKM. The CDR3 loop is CASSKHLAGAAREQYF. The CDR3 DNA is TGTGCCAGCAGTAAACACTTAGCGGGTGCCGCGCGGGAGCAGTACTTC.

J is TRBJ1-6 and V is TRBV3-1 (or the pseudogene TRBV3-2), with unresolved D. CDR1 is LGHDT and CDR2 is YNNKEL in the germline V gene (reference sequence). This CDR3 contains 14 residues. V gave up 1 base and J gave up 14 bases, with 15 bases separating them. The CDR3 region has the DNA TGTGCCAGCAGCCAAGGACGGGTCAGTCGGGCCCTCCACTTT. It translates to CASSQGRVSRALHF.

The J gene is TRBJ2-1, the V gene TRBV11-2; D unresolved. CDR3 length: 13 amino acids. The germline V and J ends were trimmed by 5 bases and 3 bases, with 8 bases remaining between them. CDR1 is SGHAT and CDR2 is FQNNGV in the germline V gene. The CDR3 DNA follows: TGTGCCAGCAGCGCCCCGCGCTACAATGAGCAGTTCTTC. Protein sequence: CASSAPRYNEQFF.